This passage covers 30 T cell receptor beta chains from one sample sequenced in a study of spatial heterogeneity in lung cancer. TCRdb reanalysed the 5' RACE reads using MiXCR and keeps one entry per CDR3 protein. Counted here are some 37,000 distinct CDR3 sequences, roughly 8% occurring once; the ten biggest clones make up approximately 30%. Time point described: sample taken at primary tumor resection. The material sequenced was PBMCs, taken at surgery. The receptor set was obtained from a male donor with early-stage non-small cell lung cancer.

About this clonotype: This may be a read error: a much more frequent sequence differs by one nucleotide. V gene TRBV6-6 combines with J gene TRBJ2-7, with D possibly called TRBD1 or TRBD2 (6 bases each). The CDR3 is 13 amino acids. Per the germline V gene, CDR1 is MNHNY and CDR2 is SVGAGI (reference sequence). V was pared by 10 bases and J by 4 bases, with 17 bases between. CDR3 protein: CANTPGAAYEQYV. The CDR3 coding sequence is TGTGCCAACACCCCGGGGGCCGCATACGAGCAGTACGTC.

This clonotype was found many times. This chain links TRBV6-2 or TRBV6-3 with TRBJ1-5, with D possibly being TRBD1 (6 bases). The V and J ends lost 2 bases and 7 bases respectively, with 15 bases between them. The germline V gene has CDR1 MNHEY and CDR2 SVGEGT. The CDR3 sequence is 15 residues long. The CDR3 spells CASSYILGGGQPQHF. CDR3 sequence (DNA): TGTGCCAGCAGTTACATTCTGGGGGGCGGGCAGCCCCAGCATTTT.

Many counts were recorded for this clonotype. The genes are TRBV18 and TRBJ2-7, with D possibly matching TRBD1 (5 bases). The germline gives CDR1 KGHSH, CDR2 LQKENI. V lost 0 bases to trimming and J lost 5 bases, with 14 bases between them. CDR3 size: 15 residues. CDR3 bases: TGTGCCAGCTCACCACCGGCAGGGAAGTCCCACGAGCAGTACTTC. Protein product: CASSPPAGKSHEQYF.

This clonotype occurred many times. V is TRBV3-1 and J is TRBJ2-1, with D maybe TRBD1 (5 bases). This CDR3 has 15 residues. V was shortened by 4 bases and J by 0 bases, with 10 bases between the two germline ends. The germline CDR1 and CDR2 sequences are LGHDT and YNNKEL (reference sequence). The CDR3 region has the DNA TGTGCCAGCAGCCCCATACAGGACTCCTACAATGAGCAGTTCTTC. Protein: CASSPIQDSYNEQFF.

At least ten counts were recorded for this clonotype. V is TRBV20-1 and J is TRBJ1-5; no clear D. The germline gives CDR1 DFQATT, CDR2 SNEGSKA (reference sequence). This CDR3 is built from 15 residues. V dropped 6 bases and J dropped 2 bases, with 17 bases sitting between them. DNA for the CDR3: TGCAGTGCCATTACAGAGCCGTCGGGCAATCAGCCCCAGCATTTT. Its translation: CSAITEPSGNQPQHF.

This clonotype has a handful of counts. V and J are TRBV27 and TRBJ2-2; no definite D call. Germline CDR1 MNHEY, CDR2 SMNVEV (reference sequence). The CDR3 contains 16 residues. With 2 bases removed from V and 4 bases from J, the gap between germline ends came to 14 bases. CDR3 DNA: TGTGCCAGCAGTTTAGGGGAACACGCCGGCACCGGGGAGCTGTTTTTT. This sequence encodes CASSLGEHAGTGELFF.

This clonotype was picked up many times. V is TRBV27 and J is TRBJ1-3, with TRBD1 identical over 8 bases. Germline V gene data show CDR1 as MNHEY and CDR2 as SMNVEV (reference sequence). V was clipped by 4 bases and J by 0 bases; unmatched bases: 8. This CDR3 has 17 amino acids. The DNA for the CDR3 is TGTGCCAGCAGTTCTGGACAGGGACCCGGCTCTGGAAACACCATATATTTT. Residues: CASSSGQGPGSGNTIYF.

This clonotype was observed a few times. This rearrangement joins TRBV5-1 to TRBJ2-1; possibly TRBD1 or TRBD2 for D (5 bases each). V was clipped by 4 bases and J by 5 bases, with 10 bases between them. This CDR3 spans 13 amino acids. Germline V lookup: CDR1 SGHRS, CDR2 YFSETQ. CDR3 in DNA: TGCGCCAGCAGCCCGGGACCCGACAATGAGCAGTTCTTC. Amino acid sequence: CASSPGPDNEQFF. Full variable domain (rest looked up from reference TRBV5-1 and TRBJ2-1): KAGVTQTPRYLIKTRGQQVTLSCSPISGHRSVSWYQQTPGQGLQFLFEYFSETQRNKGNFPGRFSGRQFSNSRSEMNVSTLELGDSALYLCASSPGPDNEQFFGPGTRLTVL.

This clonotype was seen many times. The chain recombines TRBV29-1 with TRBJ1-2; D gene unclear. Germline assignment: CDR1 SQVTM and CDR2 ANQGSEA. The CDR3 is made up of 14 amino acids. Trimming removed 0 bases from V and 2 bases from J, with 10 bases in between. The CDR3 region is CSVEDPRRNYGYTF. CDR3 bases: TGCAGCGTTGAAGATCCGAGGAGAAACTATGGCTACACCTTC.

The rearrangement links TRBV9 to TRBJ2-1, with 13 bases lining up with TRBD2. CDR1 and CDR2 (germline): SGDLS, YYNGEE. J lost 0 bases, V lost 3 bases, and 9 bases had no gene match. The CDR3 sequence is 19 residues long. The CDR3 spells CASSGTSGGPFSSYNEQFF. DNA of the CDR3: TGTGCCAGCAGCGGGACTAGCGGGGGACCTTTTAGCTCCTACAATGAGCAGTTCTTC.

This clonotype came up many times. This chain uses TRBV13 with TRBJ2-1; no clear D. Per the germline V gene, CDR1 is PRHDT and CDR2 is FYEKMQ (reference sequence). Trimming left V 5 bases short and J 6 bases short, with 11 bases between. The CDR3 spans 13 residues. DNA for the CDR3: TGTGCCAGCAGCATCAGCGTAATCAATGAGCAGTTCTTC. Translated, it gives CASSISVINEQFF. Using reference TRBV13 and TRBJ2-1 for the parts outside the CDR3, the full variable domain is AAGVIQSPRHLIKEKRETATLKCYPIPRHDTVYWYQQGPGQDPQFLISFYEKMQSDKGSIPDRFSAQQFSDYHSELNMSSLELGDSALYFCASSISVINEQFFGPGTRLTVL.

This clonotype was counted only a few times. The J gene is TRBJ1-5, the V gene TRBV12-3 or TRBV12-4; D is possibly TRBD1 (5 bases). Deletions cut 5 bases from V and 2 bases from J, with 13 bases between. The CDR3 runs to 15 residues. Here the CDR3 reads CASSRWGKGNQPQHF. The CDR3 DNA is TGTGCCAGCAGTCGCTGGGGGAAGGGCAATCAGCCCCAGCATTTT.

The chain couples TRBV3-1 to TRBJ2-3; D is ambiguous. This CDR3 is built from 12 residues. The germline V gene encodes CDR1 LGHDT and CDR2 YNNKEL (reference sequence). The V end was cut by 1 base, the J end by 7 bases, with 6 bases between. DNA for the CDR3: TGTGCCAGCAGCCAAGCCTCGAATACGCAGTATTTT. This gives the protein CASSQASNTQYF.

The chain couples TRBV11-1 to TRBJ2-4; D gene uncertain. CDR1 and CDR2 from the germline V gene are SGHAT and FQDESV (reference sequence). CDR3 size: 16 residues. The V end was cut by 0 bases, the J end by 5 bases, with 14 bases between. The CDR3 sequence: CASSLAFGIGENIQYF. The CDR3 DNA is TGTGCCAGCAGCTTAGCGTTTGGTATCGGTGAAAACATTCAGTACTTC.

In this sample, this clonotype turned up many times. The J gene is TRBJ2-2, the V gene TRBV6-5, with TRBD1 identical over 8 bases. The CDR3 loop spans 16 amino acids. The germline gives CDR1 MNHEY, CDR2 SVGAGI. The ends lost 6 bases at V and 4 bases at J; junction bases unmatched: 10. The CDR3 nucleotides read TGTGCCAGCAGCGAACGGACAGGGTGGGCCACCGGGGAGCTGTTTTTT. Residues: CASSERTGWATGELFF.

This clonotype was observed at least ten times. The chain links TRBV11-1 to TRBJ2-1; a possible D gene is TRBD1 (6 bases). Germline V CDR1 and CDR2: SGHAT, FQDESV (reference sequence). The CDR3 sequence is 16 residues long. The germline V and J ends were trimmed by 5 bases and 1 base, with 15 bases remaining between them. The CDR3 DNA follows: TGTGCCAGCAGCGTCAGACAGGCAGGGTCCTACAATGAGCAGTTCTTC. Translated: CASSVRQAGSYNEQFF.

This clonotype was seen ten or more times. The rearrangement joins TRBV3-1 to TRBJ1-2; no definite D call. V lost 0 bases and J 4 bases, leaving 6 bases between the germline ends. Germline lookup yields CDR1 LGHDT and CDR2 YNNKEL (reference sequence). The CDR3 runs to 13 residues. CDR3 nucleotides: TGTGCCAGCAGCCAAGAGGAATCCTATGGCTACACCTTC. It yields the protein CASSQEESYGYTF. Together with reference TRBV3-1 and TRBJ1-2, the CDR3 gives the full variable domain: DTAVSQTPKYLVTQMGNDKSIKCEQNLGHDTMYWYKQDSKKFLKIMFSYNNKELIINETVPNRFSPKSPDKAHLNLHINSLELGDSAVYFCASSQEESYGYTFGSGTRLTVV.

V usage is TRBV6-2 or TRBV6-3 and J usage is TRBJ2-5; TRBD2 aligns across 10 bases. This CDR3 spans 14 amino acids. Trimming took 2 bases from V and 5 from J; bases not matched to a gene: 2. CDR1 MNHEY and CDR2 SVGEGT come from the germline V gene. The CDR3 sequence: CASSYTGLAETQYF. CDR3 DNA sequence: TGTGCCAGCAGTTACACGGGACTAGCGGAGACCCAGTACTTC.

This clonotype came up a few times. The V call is TRBV19, the J call TRBJ2-5; D tentatively reads TRBD1 or TRBD2 (6 bases each). Germline V gene sequence: CDR1 LNHDA, CDR2 SQIVND (reference sequence). CDR3 length: 14 amino acids. V lost 9 bases and J lost 4, with 18 bases in between. The CDR3: CASRRGGSGETQYF. The CDR3 DNA is TGTGCCAGCAGGCGAGGGGGTAGCGGAGAGACCCAGTACTTC.

CDR3 residues: CASSLYGNPYEQYF. CDR3 sequence (DNA): TGTGCCAGCAGCCTTTACGGGAACCCCTACGAGCAGTACTTC. The chain joins TRBV7-9 to TRBJ2-7, with D maybe TRBD2 (5 bases). With 5 bases removed from V and 2 bases from J, the gap between germline ends came to 13 bases. The CDR3 consists of 14 residues. CDR1 is SEHNR, CDR2 FQNEAQ, per germline (reference sequence).

This clonotype occurred many times. The V and J genes are TRBV10-3 and TRBJ2-1; tentatively, D is TRBD1 (5 bases). The CDR3 spans 15 residues. Per germline, CDR1 ENHRY and CDR2 SYGVKD. The V end was cut by 6 bases, the J end by 7 bases, with 19 bases between. Here the CDR3 reads CAISPTVRAMNEQFF. The CDR3 DNA sequence: TGTGCCATCAGCCCGACAGTTCGGGCAATGAATGAGCAGTTCTTC.

In its sample, this clonotype was seen many times. The rearrangement links TRBV12-3 or TRBV12-4 to TRBJ2-1; the D gene is possibly TRBD2 (6 bases). The CDR3 extends over 14 amino acids. The ends were cut back, 7 bases at V and 5 bases at J, with 15 bases in the middle. The CDR3 DNA is TGTGCCAGCACCCCCCCCGGCGGGGACAATGAGCAGTTCTTC. Its protein is CASTPPGGDNEQFF.

This clonotype was counted ten times or more. This chain connects TRBV10-2 to TRBJ1-1; possibly TRBD1 for D (6 bases). Germline CDR1 WSHSY, CDR2 SAAADI. The CDR3 runs to 14 residues. V shed 4 bases and J shed 0 bases, with 9 bases lying between them. Here the CDR3 reads CASSGHRVNTEAFF. In DNA, the CDR3 is TGCGCCAGCAGTGGCCACAGGGTGAACACTGAAGCTTTCTTT.

With regard to this clonotype: The junction differs from germline at one of its ends, possibly a read error. The chain has TRBV4-3 and TRBJ2-1; TRBD1 aligns across 7 bases. This CDR3 comprises 15 residues. The germline V gene encodes CDR1 LGHNA and CDR2 YSLEER. The CDR3 sequence: CTSSQDRVSDNEQFF. CDR3 sequence (DNA): TGCACCAGCAGCCAAGACAGGGTTAGTGACAATGAGCAGTTCTTC.

This CDR3 is CASSPPGQVYNEQFF. CDR3 coding DNA: TGTGCCAGCAGTCCTCCGGGACAGGTTTACAATGAGCAGTTCTTC. The V gene is TRBV12-3 or TRBV12-4, the J gene TRBJ2-1; TRBD1 matches at 8 bases. The length of the CDR3 is 15 residues. V lost 5 bases to trimming and J lost 4 bases; unmatched junction nucleotides: 7.

The chain uses TRBV12-5 and TRBJ2-2, with 7 bases lining up with TRBD2. Germline CDR1 LGHNT, CDR2 FRNRAP. V was clipped by 3 bases and J by 1 base; unmatched bases: 2. The CDR3 spans 15 residues. The CDR3 is CASGFTGGNTGELFF. The CDR3 nucleotides are TGTGCTAGTGGTTTCACGGGAGGGAACACCGGGGAGCTGTTTTTT.

In its sample, this clonotype was seen a few times. CDR3 bases: TGCAGTGCTCCCCGGGCAGGAGAGAACACTGAAGCTTTCTTT. This sequence encodes CSAPRAGENTEAFF. The chain recombines TRBV20-1 with TRBJ1-1; D gene unclear. Between the trimmed V and J ends, which lost 5 bases and 1 base, there was a span of 14 bases. CDR3 length: 14 amino acids. In germline, CDR1 is DFQATT, CDR2 SNEGSKA (reference sequence).

Many counts were recorded for this clonotype. The rearrangement uses TRBV4-3 and TRBJ2-1, with D maybe TRBD2 (5 bases). With 0 bases removed from V and 8 bases from J, the gap between germline ends came to 11 bases. The CDR3 is made up of 14 amino acids. Looked up from germline, CDR1 is LGHNA and CDR2 is YSLEER. The DNA for the CDR3 is TGCGCCAGCAGCCAAGATTCGGGAACCGATGAGCAGTTCTTC. As protein: CASSQDSGTDEQFF.

This clonotype was counted at least ten times. CDR3 sequence: CASSFLQGITGELFF. The CDR3 DNA sequence: TGTGCCAGCAGCTTCTTACAGGGGATCACCGGGGAGCTGTTTTTT. J is TRBJ2-2 and V is TRBV5-6; 7 bases are shared with TRBD1. Germline V gene lookup returns CDR1 SGHDT and CDR2 YYEEEE. The ends lost 2 bases at V and 4 bases at J; junction bases unmatched: 5. The CDR3 totals 15 residues.

The sample holds many counts of this clonotype. The chain joins TRBV20-1 to TRBJ2-1; 7 positions agree with TRBD1. The CDR3 runs to 16 residues. The trim removed 6 bases at V and 4 bases at J, leaving 15 bases unmatched. Germline V gene sequence: CDR1 DFQATT, CDR2 SNEGSKA (reference sequence). This chain's CDR3 is CSAKAAYGTVYNEQFF. DNA of the CDR3: TGCAGTGCCAAGGCGGCCTACGGGACAGTATACAATGAGCAGTTCTTC.